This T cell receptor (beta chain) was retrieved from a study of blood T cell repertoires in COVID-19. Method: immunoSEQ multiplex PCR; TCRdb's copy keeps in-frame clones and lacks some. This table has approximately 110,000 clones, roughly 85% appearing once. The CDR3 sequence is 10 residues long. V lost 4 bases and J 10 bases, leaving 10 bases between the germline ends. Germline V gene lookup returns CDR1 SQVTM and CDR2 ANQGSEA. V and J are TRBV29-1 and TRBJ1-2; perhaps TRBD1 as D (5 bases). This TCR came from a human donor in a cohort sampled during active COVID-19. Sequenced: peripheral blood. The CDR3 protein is CSVGLGAYTF. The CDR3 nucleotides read TGCAGCGTTGGTCTAGGGGCCTACACCTTC.